This is a list of T cell receptor beta chains from one sample in a study of blood T cell repertoires in COVID-19. Method: immunoSEQ multiplex PCR; TCRdb's copy keeps in-frame clones and lacks some. The repertoire holds some 130,000 clones, with approximately 87% as singletons. Sequencing was done on a sample of peripheral blood. These receptors originate from a human donor in a cohort sampled during active COVID-19. The CDR3 runs from the conserved cysteine through the conserved F or W. Fields, in order: J gene, clone size, CDR3 length, V gene, D gene, CDR3 protein, CDR3 DNA. A D gene is named only where the DNA matches it firmly. Size is stated for part of the rows, as once, few or many counts, or as a class when the clone is expanded.

TRBJ1-1 NA 15 TRBV4-3 NA CASSQDLLMNTEAFF TGCGCCAGCAGCCAAGACCTGCTAATGAACACTGAAGCTTTCTTT
TRBJ2-2 NA 14 TRBV5-1 NA CASSLQGASGELFF TGCGCCAGCAGCTTGCAAGGAGCGAGCGGGGAGCTGTTTTTT
TRBJ1-1 once 14 TRBV19 NA CASTEGGINTEAFF TGTGCCAGTACCGAGGGGGGGATTAACACTGAAGCTTTCTTT
TRBJ1-2 NA 16 TRBV5-4 TRBD1 CASSLGQGMNYYGYTF TGTGCCAGCAGCTTGGGACAGGGGATGAACTACTATGGCTACACCTTC
TRBJ2-6 NA 14 TRBV7-2 NA CASSPRLGVNVLTF TGTGCCAGCAGCCCCCGACTCGGAGTCAACGTCCTGACTTTC
TRBJ2-7 few 16 TRBV6-1 TRBD1 CASSESPGTGAHEQYF TGTGCCAGCAGTGAAAGCCCCGGGACAGGGGCCCACGAGCAGTACTTC
TRBJ1-1 NA 13 TRBV6-2/TRBV6-3 NA CASSGADVSEAFF TGTGCCAGCAGTGGGGCCGATGTGAGTGAAGCTTTCTTT
TRBJ1-1 once 15 TRBV28 TRBD1 CASSSQGAGGTEAFF TGTGCCAGCAGTTCCCAGGGGGCTGGAGGTACTGAAGCTTTCTTT
TRBJ2-1 NA 15 TRBV7-9 NA CASSLDYQTYNEQFF TGTGCCAGCAGCCTGGACTACCAGACCTATAATGAGCAGTTCTTC
TRBJ2-3 NA 15 TRBV5-1 TRBD1 CASSLQGAGTDTQYF TGCGCCAGCAGCTTACAGGGGGCTGGCACAGATACGCAGTATTTT
TRBJ1-2 NA 15 TRBV25-1 NA CASSVSGGGSYGYTF TGTGCCAGCAGTGTCTCGGGGGGTGGAAGCTATGGCTACACCTTC
TRBJ1-2 NA 13 TRBV19 NA CASSIDSHGGYTF TGTGCCAGTAGTATAGACTCGCACGGGGGCTACACCTTC
TRBJ1-1 NA 15 TRBV6-2/TRBV6-3 NA CASSTPGHPATEAFF TGTGCCAGCAGTACCCCGGGACATCCGGCCACTGAAGCTTTCTTT
TRBJ1-6 NA 15 TRBV3-1/TRBV3-2 NA CASSQVSRDGSPLHF TGTGCCAGCAGCCAAGTTTCCAGGGATGGTTCACCCCTCCACTTT
TRBJ1-4 once 15 TRBV5-1 NA CASSLLGGTNEKLFF TGCGCCAGCAGCTTGCTCGGCGGAACTAATGAAAAACTGTTTTTT
TRBJ2-1 NA 15 TRBV29-1 TRBD1 CSVAKGASSYNEQFF TGCAGCGTTGCTAAGGGGGCTAGCTCCTACAATGAGCAGTTCTTC
TRBJ1-1 many 14 TRBV10-1 NA CASSEPGENGEAFF TGCGCCAGCAGTGAGCCAGGGGAGAATGGTGAAGCTTTCTTT
TRBJ2-3 once 14 TRBV7-6 NA CASSKLQKQDTQYF TGTGCCAGCAGTAAGCTGCAAAAGCAAGATACGCAGTATTTT
TRBJ2-2 NA 17 TRBV5-1 TRBD2 CASSLVSSGRASGELFF TGCGCCAGCAGCTTGGTATCTAGCGGGAGGGCCTCCGGGGAGCTGTTTTTT
TRBJ1-1 few 13 TRBV11-3 NA CASSFGGNTEAFF TGTGCCAGCAGCTTCGGGGGGAACACTGAAGCTTTCTTT
TRBJ1-4 NA 16 TRBV5-8 NA CASSVGTSVKNEKLFF TGTGCCAGCAGCGTCGGGACATCGGTGAAGAATGAAAAACTGTTTTTT
TRBJ1-5 NA 14 TRBV19 NA CASSFVYSNQPQHF TGTGCCAGCAGTTTCGTATATAGCAATCAGCCCCAGCATTTT
TRBJ1-2 NA 15 TRBV19 NA CASSRRGQSNYGYTF TGTGCCAGTAGTAGGCGGGGGCAGAGCAACTATGGCTACACCTTC
TRBJ1-2 NA 13 TRBV12-3/TRBV12-4 NA CASSPGTRYGYTF TGTGCCAGCAGCCCAGGGACTAGGTATGGCTACACCTTC
TRBJ1-1 NA 11 TRBV2 NA CATSGFARAFF TGTGCCACCTCGGGATTCGCGAGGGCTTTCTTT
TRBJ1-3 NA 13 TRBV19 TRBD1 CASRGQGSYTIYF TGTGCCAGCCGGGGACAGGGGTCATACACCATATATTTT
TRBJ2-3 NA 19 TRBV24-1 NA CATSDLRQGASGSKDTQYF TGTGCCACCAGTGATTTGAGACAGGGGGCTAGCGGGAGCAAAGATACGCAGTATTTT
TRBJ1-1 few 15 TRBV9 TRBD1 CASSAYGTGETEAFF TGTGCCAGCAGCGCCTACGGGACAGGGGAGACTGAAGCTTTCTTT
TRBJ1-5 many 16 TRBV10-3 TRBD1 CAISTGQGARGQPQHF TGTGCCATCTCCACCGGACAGGGGGCGAGGGGGCAGCCCCAGCATTTT
TRBJ2-7 few 16 TRBV10-3 NA CAISESPPGAGYEQYF TGTGCCATCAGTGAGTCTCCCCCAGGGGCAGGCTACGAGCAGTACTTC
TRBJ2-7 NA 15 TRBV27 TRBD1 CASSSERTGSHEQYF TGTGCCAGCAGTTCAGAACGGACAGGGAGCCACGAGCAGTACTTC
TRBJ1-5 NA 15 TRBV7-2 NA CASSLGPDSNQPQHF TGTGCCAGCAGCTTAGGCCCAGATAGCAATCAGCCCCAGCATTTT
TRBJ2-2 once 12 TRBV19 NA CAGGSYTGELFF TGTGCGGGGGGAAGTTACACCGGGGAGCTGTTTTTT
TRBJ2-3 NA 15 TRBV29-1 NA CSVVAPLQGTDTQYF TGCAGCGTTGTTGCCCCCCTGCAGGGAACAGATACGCAGTATTTT
TRBJ2-7 NA 12 TRBV5-4 TRBD1 CASSRQGGEQYF TGTGCCAGCAGCAGACAGGGCGGCGAGCAGTACTTC
TRBJ2-1 NA 16 TRBV5-1 TRBD2 CASSPRGGRTLWEQFF TGCGCCAGCAGCCCCAGAGGCGGGAGGACCCTATGGGAGCAGTTCTTC
TRBJ2-2 NA 15 TRBV10-3 TRBD2 CAISVLAGNTGELFF TGTGCCATCAGTGTTCTAGCGGGGAACACCGGGGAGCTGTTTTTT
TRBJ1-6 NA 15 TRBV2 NA CASSERRGWNSPLHF TGTGCCAGCAGTGAAAGGCGAGGGTGGAATTCACCCCTCCACTTT
TRBJ1-2 NA 14 TRBV15 TRBD1 CATSIGDRGRGYTF TGTGCCACCAGCATCGGGGACAGGGGGCGAGGCTACACCTTC
TRBJ2-5 NA 19 TRBV2 TRBD2 CASSVFLRWTSGNEETQYF TGTGCCAGCAGTGTATTCCTCAGATGGACTAGCGGAAACGAAGAGACCCAGTACTTC
TRBJ2-5 once 15 TRBV7-9 TRBD2 CASSSPAGFGETQYF TGTGCCAGCAGCTCCCCAGCGGGATTTGGAGAGACCCAGTACTTC
TRBJ1-5 once 15 TRBV18 TRBD1 CASSPGQGEVQPQHF TGTGCCAGCTCACCGGGGCAGGGGGAGGTTCAGCCCCAGCATTTT
TRBJ2-5 NA 15 TRBV10-3 TRBD2 CAISDLAGRGETQYF TGTGCCATCAGTGACCTAGCGGGTCGGGGGGAGACCCAGTACTTC
TRBJ2-1 NA 15 TRBV24-1 NA CATRGDGGVYNEQFF TGTGCCACCAGGGGAGATGGCGGCGTCTACAATGAGCAGTTCTTC